The clone carrying this T cell receptor (beta chain) was recorded a few times. The data stem from a study of blood T cell repertoires in COVID-19. Overall study: From the United States, Italy and Spain came samples of acute and convalescent COVID-19. PBMCs, B-cell-depleted T cells, or T cells provided the cDNA or gDNA that made up the material.

The data were produced by immunoSEQ multiplex PCR, yet TCRdb's version contains in-frame clones alone and is incomplete. The data show about 300,000 clones, around 90% seen once. V dropped 6 bases and J dropped 1 base, with 5 bases sitting between them. The CDR3 is 11 residues long. CDR1 is DFQATT, CDR2 SNEGSKA, per germline (reference sequence). The TCR sequence derives from a man in his 70s with acute or convalescent COVID-19. The sequencing input was peripheral blood. The chain has TRBV20-1 and TRBJ2-3; D unresolved. CDR3 coding DNA: TGCAGTGCCTTTCGCACAGATACGCAGTATTTT. As protein: CSAFRTDTQYF.